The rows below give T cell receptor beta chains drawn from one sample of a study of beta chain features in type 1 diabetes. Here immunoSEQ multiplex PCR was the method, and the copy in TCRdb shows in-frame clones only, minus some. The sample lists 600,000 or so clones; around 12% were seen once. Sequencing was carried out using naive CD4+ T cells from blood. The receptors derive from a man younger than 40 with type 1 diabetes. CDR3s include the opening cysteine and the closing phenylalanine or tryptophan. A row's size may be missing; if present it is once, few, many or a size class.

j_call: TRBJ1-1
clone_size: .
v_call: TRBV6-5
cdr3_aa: CASSYGHATEAFF

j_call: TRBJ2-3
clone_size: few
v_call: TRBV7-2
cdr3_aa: CASSLVISDTQYF

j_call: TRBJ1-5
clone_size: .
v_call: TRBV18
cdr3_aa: CASSPSGDQPQHF

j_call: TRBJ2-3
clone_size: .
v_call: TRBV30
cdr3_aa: CAWSVRGVKGTDTQYF

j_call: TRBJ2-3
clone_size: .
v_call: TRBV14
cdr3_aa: CASSQMLADTQYF

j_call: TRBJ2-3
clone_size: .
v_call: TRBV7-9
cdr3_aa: CASSYGGEGDTQYF

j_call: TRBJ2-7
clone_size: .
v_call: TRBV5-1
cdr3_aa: CASSLDSHSYEQYF

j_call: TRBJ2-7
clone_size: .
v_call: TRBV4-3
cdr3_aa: CASSHRTAYEQYF

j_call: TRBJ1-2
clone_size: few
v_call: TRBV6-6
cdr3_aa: CASSSQLRDYGYTF

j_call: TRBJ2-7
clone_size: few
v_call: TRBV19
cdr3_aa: CASRDPSYEQYF

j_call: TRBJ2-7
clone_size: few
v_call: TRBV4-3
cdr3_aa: CASSQGPPDRGIHEQYF

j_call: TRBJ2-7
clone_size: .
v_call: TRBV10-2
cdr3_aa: CASTPEVAGTYEQYF

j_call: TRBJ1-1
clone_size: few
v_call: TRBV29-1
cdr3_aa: CSVSHDRATEAFF

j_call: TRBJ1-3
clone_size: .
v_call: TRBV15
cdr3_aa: CATKGPIGNTIYF

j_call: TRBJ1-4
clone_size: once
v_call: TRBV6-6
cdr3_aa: CASSSGQLREKLFF

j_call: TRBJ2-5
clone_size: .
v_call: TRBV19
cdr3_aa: CASSPPGGKTQYF

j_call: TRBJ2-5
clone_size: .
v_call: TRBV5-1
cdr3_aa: CASSSGLAGAETQYF

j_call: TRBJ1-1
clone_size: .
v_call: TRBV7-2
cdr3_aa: CASSSSLGQLSQRTEAFF

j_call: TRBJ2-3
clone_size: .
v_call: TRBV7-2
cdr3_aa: CASSPRGMGQFTDTQYF

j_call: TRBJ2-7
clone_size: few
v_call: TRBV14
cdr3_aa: CASSQALGGEQYF

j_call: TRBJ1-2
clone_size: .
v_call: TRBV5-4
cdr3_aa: CASSSGQALSTTF

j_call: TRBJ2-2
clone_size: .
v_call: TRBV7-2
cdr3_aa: CASSLEPTTGELFF

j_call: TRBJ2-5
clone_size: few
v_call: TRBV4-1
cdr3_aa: CASSQGLVEETQYF

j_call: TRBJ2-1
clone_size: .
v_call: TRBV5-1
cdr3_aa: CASSSGLNEQFF

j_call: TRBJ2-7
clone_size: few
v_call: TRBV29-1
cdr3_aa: CSGGPGAGEGEQYF

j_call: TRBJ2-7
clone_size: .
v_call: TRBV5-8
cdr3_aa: CASIVGHGSYEQYF

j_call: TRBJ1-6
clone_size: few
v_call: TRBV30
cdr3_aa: CAWSVPFRQRGSPLHF

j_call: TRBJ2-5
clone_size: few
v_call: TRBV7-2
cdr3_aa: CASSGPQAPETQYF

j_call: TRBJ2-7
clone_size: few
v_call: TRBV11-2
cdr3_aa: CASSKGGGYEQYF

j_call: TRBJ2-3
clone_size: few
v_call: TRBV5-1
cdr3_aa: CASSLGSDGDTQYF

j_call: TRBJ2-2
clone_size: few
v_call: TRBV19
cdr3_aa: CASSQAGGNTGELFF

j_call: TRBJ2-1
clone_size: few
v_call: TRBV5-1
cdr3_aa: CASSPDPTSYNEQFF

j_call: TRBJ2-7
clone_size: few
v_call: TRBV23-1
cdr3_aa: CASREDGPYEQYF

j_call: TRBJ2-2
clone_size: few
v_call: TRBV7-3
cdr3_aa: CASSSGTGELFF

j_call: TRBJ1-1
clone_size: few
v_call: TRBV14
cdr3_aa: CASSFFLSNTEAFF

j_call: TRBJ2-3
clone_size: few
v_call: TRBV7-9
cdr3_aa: CASSFTDTQYF

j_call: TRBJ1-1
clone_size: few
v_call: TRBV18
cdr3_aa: CASSPLRLMNTEAFF

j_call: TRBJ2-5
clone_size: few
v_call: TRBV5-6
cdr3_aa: CASGGQPQETQYF

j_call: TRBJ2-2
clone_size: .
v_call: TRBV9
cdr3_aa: CASSVDRERTGELFF

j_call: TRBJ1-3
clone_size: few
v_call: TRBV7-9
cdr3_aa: CASSFKAVSGNTIYF

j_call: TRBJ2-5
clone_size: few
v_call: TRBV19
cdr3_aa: CASSVSRDRQETQYF

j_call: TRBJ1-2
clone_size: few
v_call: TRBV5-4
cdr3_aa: CASSPGTGNYGYTF

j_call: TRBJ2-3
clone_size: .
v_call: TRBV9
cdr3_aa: CASSTRTTQADTQYF

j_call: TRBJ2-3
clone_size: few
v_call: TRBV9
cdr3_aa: CASSLMGDSTDTQYF

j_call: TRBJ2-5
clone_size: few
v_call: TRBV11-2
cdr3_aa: CASSLGQGRETQYF

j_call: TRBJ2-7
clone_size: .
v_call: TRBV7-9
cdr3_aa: CASSPSGVGPYEQYF

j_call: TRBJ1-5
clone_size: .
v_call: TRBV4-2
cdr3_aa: CASSQTGNLPQHF